The 19 T cell receptor beta chains in this list originate from one sample, sequenced in a study of human T cells and chemical hapten exposure. TCRdb called the RACE reads again in MiXCR, with one record for every CDR3 protein. The data show approximately 77,000 distinct CDR3 sequences, with 11% to 15% seen just once and more than 3.5% held by the top ten. Time point in this sample: pre-sensitization, week 0. Treatment indicated: therapeutic diphenylcyclopropenone sensitization with weekly scalp DPC. Here the sequenced sample was whole blood, taken in connection with sensitization to the hapten diphenylcyclopropenone (DPC). The receptors originated from a woman aged 50 to 65 with alopecia areata. Some clones in this sample may be carry-over from other donors' samples.

V and J are TRBV27 and TRBJ1-2; TRBD1 agrees at 7 bases. Germline V gene data show CDR1 as MNHEY and CDR2 as SMNVEV (reference sequence). This CDR3 comprises 15 residues. The trim removed 4 bases at V and 7 bases at J, leaving 12 bases unmatched. The CDR3: CASSSNYRDRSGYTF. The CDR3 bases are TGTGCCAGCAGTTCAAATTACCGGGACAGAAGTGGCTACACCTTC.

Many counts were recorded for this clonotype. The J gene is TRBJ1-1, the V gene TRBV3-1, with D maybe TRBD1 (6 bases). Germline values: CDR1 LGHDT, CDR2 YNNKEL (reference sequence). Trimming took 0 bases from V and 7 from J, leaving 15 bases between them. CDR3 size: 15 residues. In DNA form, the CDR3 reads TGTGCCAGCAGCCAAGATACGGGGGGGCGCGGTGAAGCTTTCTTT. Translated, it gives CASSQDTGGRGEAFF.

This clonotype was picked up many times. This chain connects TRBV29-1 to TRBJ2-7; D unclear. The CDR3 consists of 11 residues. V was shortened by 7 bases and J by 2 bases, with 9 bases between the two germline ends. Germline loops: CDR1 SQVTM, CDR2 ANQGSEA. CDR3 bases: TGCAGCGCCGAATGGGCCTACGAGCAGTACTTC. It yields the protein CSAEWAYEQYF.

This clonotype was seen a handful of times. V is TRBV20-1 and J is TRBJ2-1; D may match TRBD1 or TRBD2 (5 bases each). Germline values: CDR1 DFQATT, CDR2 SNEGSKA (reference sequence). This CDR3 is 14 amino acids long. The germline V and J ends were trimmed by 1 base and 5 bases, with 12 bases remaining between them. CDR3 coding DNA: TGCAGTGCTAGAGCAACCGGGGCCCACAATGAGCAGTTCTTC. Translation gives CSARATGAHNEQFF.

This clonotype was recorded a few times. This chain links TRBV4-1 with TRBJ2-1; D may match TRBD1 or TRBD2 (5 bases each). The CDR3 length is 16 residues. CDR1 is MGHRA and CDR2 is YSYEKL in the germline V gene. The ends were cut back, 0 bases at V and 4 bases at J, with 13 bases in the middle. The CDR3 here is CASSQDWGREYNEQFF. CDR3 coding DNA: TGCGCCAGCAGCCAAGATTGGGGACGGGAATACAATGAGCAGTTCTTC.

This clonotype is deemed medium-sized (0.01 to 0.1%). V is TRBV11-2 and J is TRBJ1-1, with TRBD1 as a possible D gene (5 bases). The CDR3 runs 12 residues. V lost 4 bases and J lost 5, with 8 bases in between. Germline CDR1 and CDR2: SGHAT and FQNNGV. CDR3 sequence reads: CASSWTNTEAFF. The CDR3 bases are TGTGCCAGCAGCTGGACAAATACTGAAGCTTTCTTT.

This sequence joins TRBV27 and TRBJ1-1, with D perhaps matching TRBD1 (5 bases). Germline V lookup: CDR1 MNHEY, CDR2 SMNVEV (reference sequence). This CDR3 is built from 18 residues. Trimming shortened V by 3 bases and J by 5 bases, and 25 bases separated the two germline ends. The CDR3 nucleotides read TGTGCCAGCAGTTTTGTGCCCGTCGGAGCAGGGAGAGTGACTGAAGCTTTCTTT. Its protein is CASSFVPVGAGRVTEAFF.

The chain combines TRBV5-1 with TRBJ2-1; D ambiguous. The V end was cut by 0 bases, the J end by 0 bases, with 7 bases between. The CDR3 sequence is 15 residues long. Germline CDR1 reads SGHRS; CDR2 reads YFSETQ. The CDR3 sequence: CASSLETISYNEQFF. The CDR3 nucleotides are TGCGCCAGCAGCTTGGAGACAATCTCCTACAATGAGCAGTTCTTC. The variable domain in full, completed from reference TRBV5-1 and TRBJ2-1, reads KAGVTQTPRYLIKTRGQQVTLSCSPISGHRSVSWYQQTPGQGLQFLFEYFSETQRNKGNFPGRFSGRQFSNSRSEMNVSTLELGDSALYLCASSLETISYNEQFFGPGTRLTVL.

This clonotype was seen a handful of times. The rearrangement links TRBV5-8 to TRBJ2-1, with a tentative D call TRBD2 (5 bases). Deletions cut 4 bases from V and 2 bases from J, with 13 bases between. CDR1 and CDR2 (germline): SGHTS, YDEGEE. This CDR3 is built from 15 residues. As DNA, the CDR3 is TGTGCCAGCAGCCCGGAGGCTTTAACCTACAATGAGCAGTTCTTC. Its protein product is CASSPEALTYNEQFF.

This clonotype was observed a handful of times. As DNA, the CDR3 is TGTGCCAGCAGTTTAATTGCGGAGCAGTACTTC. Its translation is CASSLIAEQYF. V usage is TRBV28 and J usage is TRBJ2-7; D call uncertain. The germline V and J ends were trimmed by 2 bases and 7 bases, with 6 bases remaining between them. Germline V gene lookup returns CDR1 MDHEN and CDR2 SYDVKM. The CDR3 runs to 11 residues.

The V and J genes are TRBV25-1 and TRBJ2-3; 14 bases map to TRBD2. Trimming cost V 1 base and J 5 bases; bases outside gene matches: 5. Per the germline V gene, CDR1 is MGHDK and CDR2 is SYGVNS. The CDR3 extends over 17 amino acids. The CDR3 region has the DNA TGTGCCAGCAGTGAATGGGGGACTAGCGGGAGTAAAGATACGCAGTATTTT. This sequence encodes CASSEWGTSGSKDTQYF. Combining the CDR3 with reference TRBV25-1 and TRBJ2-3 gives the whole variable domain EADIYQTPRYLVIGTGKKITLECSQTMGHDKMYWYQQDPGMELHLIHYSYGVNSTEKGDLSSESTVSRIRTEHFPLTLESARPSHTSQYLCASSEWGTSGSKDTQYFGPGTRLTVL.

This clonotype was observed many times. The chain employs TRBV5-4 and TRBJ2-5, with TRBD2 as a possible D gene (5 bases). Trimming cost V 1 base and J 5 bases, with 15 bases left between them. The CDR3 totals 15 residues. From germline, CDR1 is SGHNT and CDR2 YYREEE (reference sequence). The DNA for the CDR3 is TGTGCCAGCAGCTTGCAGGCCCTTCCGGGGGAGACCCAGTACTTC. This encodes CASSLQALPGETQYF.

In this sample, this clonotype turned up once. This chain connects TRBV30 to TRBJ2-5; 7 bases match TRBD2. CDR1 and CDR2 from the germline V gene are GTSNPN and SVGIG (reference sequence). The CDR3 is made up of 17 amino acids. The V and J ends lost 0 bases and 4 bases, in that order; junction bases with no gene match: 14. The CDR3 nucleotides read TGTGCCTGGAGTGTACCGTACGGGACGTCGGGAGGAGAGACCCAGTACTTC. Translating gives CAWSVPYGTSGGETQYF.

This chain uses TRBV7-9 with TRBJ2-7, with a possible D match to TRBD1 (6 bases). The length of the CDR3 is 15 residues. Germline-derived CDR1 and CDR2 are SEHNR and FQNEAQ (reference sequence). Trimming stripped 6 bases from V and 2 bases from J, with 17 bases between. As DNA, the CDR3 is TGTGCCAGCAGTCCGAATGGACAGCTCACCTACGAGCAGTACTTC. Its translation: CASSPNGQLTYEQYF.

The chain uses TRBV20-1 and TRBJ2-7, with TRBD2 matching 10 bases. This CDR3 comprises 16 residues. V shed 2 bases, J shed 4 bases, and the junction held 11 bases outside the gene matches. Germline CDR1 reads DFQATT; CDR2 reads SNEGSKA (reference sequence). The CDR3 DNA sequence: TGCAGTGCTAGACGGGCTAGCGGGAGTGTTGGGTACGAGCAGTACTTC. Translating it yields CSARRASGSVGYEQYF.

Notes on this clonotype: At one of its ends the junction is not consistent with the germline gene, which may arise from a read error. The chain joins TRBV28 to TRBJ1-1, with a tentative D call TRBD1 (5 bases). The V gene's germline CDR1 is MDHEN and CDR2 SYDVKM. CDR3 length: 15 residues. CDR3: CASSPGWGMNAEAFF. CDR3 DNA sequence: TGTGCCAGCAGTCCAGGGTGGGGCATGAACGCTGAAGCTTTCTTT.

The rearrangement uses TRBV7-9 and TRBJ1-6; 7 nucleotides line up with TRBD1. J lost 13 bases, V lost 1 base, and 7 bases had no gene match. The CDR3 covers 14 residues. Germline CDR1 reads SEHNR; CDR2 reads FQNEAQ (reference sequence). Here the CDR3 reads CASSLGDLGQPLHF. In DNA form, the CDR3 reads TGTGCCAGCAGCTTAGGGGACTTGGGACAGCCCCTCCACTTT.

This clonotype has just a few counts. This rearrangement joins TRBV28 to TRBJ2-7; D unclear. The CDR3 totals 15 residues. Trimming took off 5 bases at V and 1 base at J, with 15 bases between the two ends. In germline, CDR1 is MDHEN, CDR2 SYDVKM. In nucleotides, the CDR3 is TGTGCCAGCAGTCAGGTTCCCCAGGTGTCCTACGAGCAGTACTTC. The encoded protein is CASSQVPQVSYEQYF. The full variable domain, its missing parts supplied by reference TRBV28 and TRBJ2-7, is DVKVTQSSRYLVKRTGEKVFLECVQDMDHENMFWYRQDPGLGLRLIYFSYDVKMKEKGDIPEGYSVSREKKERFSLILESASTNQTSMYLCASSQVPQVSYEQYFGPGTRLTVT.

Here the CDR3 DNA reads TGTGCCAGCAGTGAATGGGCAGGGTCCTACGAGCAGTACTTC. Translation gives CASSEWAGSYEQYF. The rearrangement links TRBV2 to TRBJ2-7; tentative D call: TRBD1 (5 bases). Germline CDR1 is SNHLY and CDR2 is FYNNEI. This CDR3 comprises 14 residues. Trimming took 2 bases from V and 1 from J, leaving 9 bases between them.